A selection of T cell receptor beta chains follows, all from one sample in a study of CD8+ T cells in alopecia areata. The protocol was immunoSEQ multiplex PCR, while the TCRdb copy is restricted to in-frame clones and leaves out a portion. The table shows about 180,000 clones, with about 66% occurring only once. Material: CD8+ T cells sorted from blood, obtained at week 0. These TCRs come from a human donor with alopecia areata. Both conserved end residues are part of each CDR3. Fields, in order: J gene, D gene, V gene, clone size, CDR3 DNA, CDR3 protein. A D gene is named only where the DNA matches it firmly. The size of a clone is reported for some rows only, either as once, few or many, or as a class for expanded clones.

j_call: TRBJ2-7; d_call: .; v_call: TRBV7-2; clone_size: .; cdr3_nt: TGTGCCAGCAGGACAGGAACCTACGAGCAGTACTTC; cdr3_aa: CASRTGTYEQYF
j_call: TRBJ1-5; d_call: TRBD1; v_call: TRBV5-1; clone_size: .; cdr3_nt: TGCGCCAGCAGCTTGAGGGGACAGGCCAATCAGCCCCAGCATTTT; cdr3_aa: CASSLRGQANQPQHF
j_call: TRBJ2-2; d_call: .; v_call: TRBV7-9; clone_size: .; cdr3_nt: TGTGCCAGCAGCTTAAAGGGTCCGAACACCGGGGAGCTGTTTTTT; cdr3_aa: CASSLKGPNTGELFF
j_call: TRBJ1-5; d_call: .; v_call: TRBV19; clone_size: .; cdr3_nt: TGTGCCACCTCGGCCGGGAATAGCAATCAGCCCCAGCATTTT; cdr3_aa: CATSAGNSNQPQHF
j_call: TRBJ2-7; d_call: .; v_call: TRBV5-6; clone_size: .; cdr3_nt: TGTGCCAGCAGCTTAGGTGGCGGCCGGGAGCAGTACTTC; cdr3_aa: CASSLGGGREQYF
j_call: TRBJ1-2; d_call: TRBD1; v_call: TRBV30; clone_size: once; cdr3_nt: TGTGCCTGGAGTCACAGGGGCGGGGATGGCTACACCTTC; cdr3_aa: CAWSHRGGDGYTF
j_call: TRBJ2-7; d_call: .; v_call: TRBV28; clone_size: .; cdr3_nt: TGTGCCAGCAGCCACCTACGACAGGCCTACGAGCAGTACTTC; cdr3_aa: CASSHLRQAYEQYF
j_call: TRBJ1-2; d_call: .; v_call: TRBV4-1; clone_size: few; cdr3_nt: TGCGCCAGCAGCCACCGCCCGGCTACCCCCCTTCCCCTCTATGGCTACACCTTC; cdr3_aa: CASSHRPATPLPLYGYTF
j_call: TRBJ2-1; d_call: .; v_call: TRBV11-2; clone_size: .; cdr3_nt: TGTGCCAGCAGCACCCTGGGGGGCTACAATGAGCAGTTCTTC; cdr3_aa: CASSTLGGYNEQFF
j_call: TRBJ2-3; d_call: .; v_call: TRBV29-1; clone_size: .; cdr3_nt: TGCAGCGTTGAATGGGGCACAGATACGCAGTATTTT; cdr3_aa: CSVEWGTDTQYF
j_call: TRBJ2-6; d_call: .; v_call: TRBV7-9; clone_size: .; cdr3_nt: TGTGCCAGCATCCTCCCGGGACGGGACCTCTCTGGGGCCAACGTCCTGACTTTC; cdr3_aa: CASILPGRDLSGANVLTF
j_call: TRBJ2-7; d_call: .; v_call: TRBV30; clone_size: .; cdr3_nt: TGTGCCTGGAGTGGGGGGTCCTACGAGCAGTACTTC; cdr3_aa: CAWSGGSYEQYF
j_call: TRBJ2-1; d_call: TRBD1; v_call: TRBV4-1; clone_size: .; cdr3_nt: TGCGCCAGCAGTCTGGACAGGGGGCAGTTCTTC; cdr3_aa: CASSLDRGQFF
j_call: TRBJ2-5; d_call: TRBD1; v_call: TRBV6-1; clone_size: .; cdr3_nt: TGTGCCAGCAGTGAGGTTGTGGGACAGGGGGCCGAAGAGACCCAGTACTTC; cdr3_aa: CASSEVVGQGAEETQYF
j_call: TRBJ1-4; d_call: .; v_call: TRBV4-1; clone_size: .; cdr3_nt: TGCGCCAGCAGTTCAACTAATGAAAAACTGTTTTTT; cdr3_aa: CASSSTNEKLFF
j_call: TRBJ2-7; d_call: .; v_call: TRBV7-9; clone_size: .; cdr3_nt: TGTGCCAGCAGCGTCCAGGCCGGGTTTTACTCCTACGAGCAGTACTTC; cdr3_aa: CASSVQAGFYSYEQYF
j_call: TRBJ1-1; d_call: .; v_call: TRBV6-1; clone_size: few; cdr3_nt: TGTGCCAGCAGTGTCGCGGTCGGGGACAAGAACACTGAAGCTTTCTTT; cdr3_aa: CASSVAVGDKNTEAFF
j_call: TRBJ1-2; d_call: .; v_call: TRBV25-1; clone_size: .; cdr3_nt: TGTGCCAGCCTAGACCGTTCCTATGGCTACACCTTC; cdr3_aa: CASLDRSYGYTF
j_call: TRBJ1-1; d_call: .; v_call: TRBV5-6; clone_size: .; cdr3_nt: TGTGCCAGCAGCTCGTTCGCGGCGCCCACTGAAGCTTTCTTT; cdr3_aa: CASSSFAAPTEAFF
j_call: TRBJ2-1; d_call: TRBD2; v_call: TRBV27; clone_size: .; cdr3_nt: TGTGCCAGCAGTTTATCGGGACTAAATAATGAGCAGTTCTTC; cdr3_aa: CASSLSGLNNEQFF
j_call: TRBJ2-1; d_call: TRBD1; v_call: TRBV9; clone_size: .; cdr3_nt: TGTGCCAGCAGCATAAACAGGGGTTACAATGAGCAGTTCTTC; cdr3_aa: CASSINRGYNEQFF
j_call: TRBJ2-2; d_call: .; v_call: TRBV30; clone_size: .; cdr3_nt: TGTGCCTGGCAATATGGGGTGGACACCGGGGAGCTGTTTTTT; cdr3_aa: CAWQYGVDTGELFF
j_call: TRBJ2-7; d_call: TRBD2; v_call: TRBV5-6; clone_size: .; cdr3_nt: TGTGCCAGCAGCTTGGCGGGAGGGGCCCGGCGGGACTCCTACGAGCAGTACTTC; cdr3_aa: CASSLAGGARRDSYEQYF
j_call: TRBJ1-4; d_call: .; v_call: TRBV9; clone_size: .; cdr3_nt: TGTGCCAGCAGCGTAGCTACAGGAACAGGAAGAAATGAAAAACTGTTTTTT; cdr3_aa: CASSVATGTGRNEKLFF
j_call: TRBJ2-5; d_call: .; v_call: TRBV2; clone_size: .; cdr3_nt: TGTGCCAGCAGTGGGCTTGCGGGGCAAGAGACCCAGTACTTC; cdr3_aa: CASSGLAGQETQYF
j_call: TRBJ2-3; d_call: TRBD2; v_call: TRBV7-7; clone_size: few; cdr3_nt: TGTGCTAGCAGCCTCGGACTAGGAAGCACAGATACGCAGTATTTT; cdr3_aa: CASSLGLGSTDTQYF
j_call: TRBJ1-6; d_call: .; v_call: TRBV27; clone_size: .; cdr3_nt: TGTGCCAGCAGTTTGCGAGACGGAAGATCACCCCTCCACTTT; cdr3_aa: CASSLRDGRSPLHF
j_call: TRBJ2-3; d_call: TRBD2; v_call: TRBV2; clone_size: few; cdr3_nt: TGTGCCAGCACCCATCGGGACAGTCCCAGCATCGAGGGGACTAGCAGGTCGCCAGATACGCAGTATTTT; cdr3_aa: CASTHRDSPSIEGTSRSPDTQYF
j_call: TRBJ2-1; d_call: .; v_call: TRBV6-5; clone_size: .; cdr3_nt: TGTGCCAGCAGTTACTCGGCGGGACTGACTAATGAGCAGTTCTTC; cdr3_aa: CASSYSAGLTNEQFF
j_call: TRBJ1-2; d_call: .; v_call: TRBV28; clone_size: .; cdr3_nt: TGTGCCAGCAGTTTATGGGATCCAGGTGGGGGCTACACCTTC; cdr3_aa: CASSLWDPGGGYTF
j_call: TRBJ2-5; d_call: .; v_call: TRBV18; clone_size: .; cdr3_nt: TGTGCCAGCTCACCCTCTAGCATCCCGGAAGAGACCCAGTACTTC; cdr3_aa: CASSPSSIPEETQYF
j_call: TRBJ2-7; d_call: TRBD1; v_call: TRBV5-1; clone_size: .; cdr3_nt: TGCGCCAGCAGCTTTACCGGGACAGGGTCCTACGAGCAGTACTTC; cdr3_aa: CASSFTGTGSYEQYF
j_call: TRBJ1-1; d_call: .; v_call: TRBV5-6; clone_size: .; cdr3_nt: TGTGCCAGCAGCCTTGGACAGCCGGAGATGAACACTGAAGCTTTCTTT; cdr3_aa: CASSLGQPEMNTEAFF
j_call: TRBJ1-1; d_call: .; v_call: TRBV11-1; clone_size: .; cdr3_nt: TGTGCCAGCAGCTTCGGCAGGGACACTGAAGCTTTCTTT; cdr3_aa: CASSFGRDTEAFF
j_call: TRBJ1-5; d_call: .; v_call: TRBV7-9; clone_size: .; cdr3_nt: TGTGCCAGCAGCTTAGGGGGTAGGGACGGACTCAATCAGCCCCAGCATTTT; cdr3_aa: CASSLGGRDGLNQPQHF
j_call: TRBJ1-2; d_call: .; v_call: TRBV6-6; clone_size: .; cdr3_nt: TGTGCCAGCTATGGAACCGCCGACGGATTTTATGGCTACACCTTC; cdr3_aa: CASYGTADGFYGYTF
j_call: TRBJ1-2; d_call: .; v_call: TRBV6-5; clone_size: .; cdr3_nt: TGTGCCAGCAGCAATATTAAACGGGTGAACTATGGCTACACCTTC; cdr3_aa: CASSNIKRVNYGYTF
j_call: TRBJ1-5; d_call: .; v_call: TRBV5-8; clone_size: .; cdr3_nt: TGTGCCAGCAGCTTGGGTCAGCCCCAGCATTTT; cdr3_aa: CASSLGQPQHF
j_call: TRBJ1-2; d_call: TRBD1; v_call: TRBV9; clone_size: .; cdr3_nt: TGTGCCAGCAGCGTATCCCCCGTAAGGACAGGAGAGAACTATGGCTACACCTTC; cdr3_aa: CASSVSPVRTGENYGYTF
j_call: TRBJ1-2; d_call: .; v_call: TRBV4-1; clone_size: once; cdr3_nt: TGCGCCAGCAGCCCAAGGACAGCGAATGGCTACACCTTC; cdr3_aa: CASSPRTANGYTF
j_call: TRBJ2-7; d_call: TRBD2; v_call: TRBV29-1; clone_size: .; cdr3_nt: TGCAGCGTTCGGAGCCTAGCGGGGGGGCCAGGCCACGAGCAGTACTTC; cdr3_aa: CSVRSLAGGPGHEQYF
j_call: TRBJ1-1; d_call: .; v_call: TRBV29-1; clone_size: .; cdr3_nt: TGCAGCGTTGAAAGGGGGGTCTCTGGTACTGAAGCTTTCTTT; cdr3_aa: CSVERGVSGTEAFF
j_call: TRBJ2-7; d_call: TRBD2; v_call: TRBV29-1; clone_size: few; cdr3_nt: TGCAGCGTTGGTGGGGGGGGCTACGAGCAGTACTTC; cdr3_aa: CSVGGGGYEQYF
j_call: TRBJ2-6; d_call: .; v_call: TRBV9; clone_size: once; cdr3_nt: TGTGCCAGCAGCATGGGGAGCCTCAACGTCCTGACTTTC; cdr3_aa: CASSMGSLNVLTF
j_call: TRBJ1-2; d_call: .; v_call: TRBV13; clone_size: .; cdr3_nt: TGTGCCAGCACTCGGCGGAACCCGTACTATGGCTACACCTTC; cdr3_aa: CASTRRNPYYGYTF
j_call: TRBJ1-2; d_call: .; v_call: TRBV6-5; clone_size: .; cdr3_nt: TGTGCCAGCAGATCCATGCAGCCCCGGGGGGATGGCTACACCTTC; cdr3_aa: CASRSMQPRGDGYTF
j_call: TRBJ2-1; d_call: TRBD1; v_call: TRBV5-1; clone_size: once; cdr3_nt: TGCGCCAGCAGCCTGACAGGGAGCTACAATGAGCAGTTCTTC; cdr3_aa: CASSLTGSYNEQFF
j_call: TRBJ2-3; d_call: .; v_call: TRBV6-5; clone_size: .; cdr3_nt: TGTGCCAGCAGTTTCGACAGGCTCGGAGCAGATACGCAGTATTTT; cdr3_aa: CASSFDRLGADTQYF
j_call: TRBJ2-5; d_call: TRBD2; v_call: TRBV4-1; clone_size: .; cdr3_nt: TGCGCCAGCAGCCAAGGAACCGGGACTAGCGGGGGGCGGAGACAAGAGACCCAGTACTTC; cdr3_aa: CASSQGTGTSGGRRQETQYF
j_call: TRBJ2-7; d_call: TRBD1; v_call: TRBV7-9; clone_size: .; cdr3_nt: TGTGCCAGCAGCTTATTCCGGGACAGTGGCTACGAGCAGTACTTC; cdr3_aa: CASSLFRDSGYEQYF
j_call: TRBJ1-2; d_call: .; v_call: TRBV29-1; clone_size: .; cdr3_nt: TGCAGCGTTTCGGGAAGGCAGGGAACTAACTATGGCTACACCTTC; cdr3_aa: CSVSGRQGTNYGYTF
j_call: TRBJ2-5; d_call: .; v_call: TRBV6-5; clone_size: .; cdr3_nt: TGTGCCAGCAGTTTCCGGGACAACCAAGAGACCCAGTACTTC; cdr3_aa: CASSFRDNQETQYF
j_call: TRBJ2-3; d_call: .; v_call: TRBV2; clone_size: .; cdr3_nt: TGTGCCAGCAGTGAAGCGGTGGCGGAAGCGCAGTATTTT; cdr3_aa: CASSEAVAEAQYF